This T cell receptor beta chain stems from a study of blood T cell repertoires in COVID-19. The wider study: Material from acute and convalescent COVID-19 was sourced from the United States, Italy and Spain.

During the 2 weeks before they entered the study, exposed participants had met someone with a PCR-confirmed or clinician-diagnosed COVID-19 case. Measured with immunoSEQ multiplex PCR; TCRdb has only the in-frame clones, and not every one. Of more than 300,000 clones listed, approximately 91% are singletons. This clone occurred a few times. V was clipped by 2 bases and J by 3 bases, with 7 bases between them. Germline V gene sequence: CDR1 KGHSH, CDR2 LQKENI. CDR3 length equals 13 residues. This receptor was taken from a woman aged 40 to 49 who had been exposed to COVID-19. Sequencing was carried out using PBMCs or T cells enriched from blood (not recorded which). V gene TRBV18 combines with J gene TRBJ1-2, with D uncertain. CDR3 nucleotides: TGTGCCAGCTCACCATCCTCCGACTATGGCTACACCTTC. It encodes CASSPSSDYGYTF.